This T cell receptor beta chain was captured in a study of blood T cell repertoires in COVID-19. About the study: The cDNA or gDNA used as material had been derived from T cells, B-cell-depleted T cells, or PBMCs.

Per the authors' pipeline: Estimated nucleated cell counts came from reference gene primer amplification. Sequencing was performed with immunoSEQ multiplex PCR; in TCRdb, only in-frame clones are kept and a portion is missing. D and trimming come from the DNA, and the V and J calls and clone size come from that table. The data hold fewer than 200,000 clones, with roughly 80% observed a single time. The CDR3 runs to 13 residues. Looked up from germline, CDR1 is SGDLS and CDR2 is YYNGEE. The V and J ends lost 0 bases and 6 bases respectively, with 9 bases between them. Ages ranged from 18 to 89 years, with residence in about two dozen US areas.

This chain links TRBV9 with TRBJ1-2; D is unresolved. The sample consisted of PBMCs or T cells enriched from blood (not recorded which). The sequence derives from a woman aged 55-69 years with acute COVID-19. The CDR3 spells CASSVGKEDGYTF. CDR3 DNA sequence: TGTGCCAGCAGCGTAGGGAAGGAGGATGGCTACACCTTC.